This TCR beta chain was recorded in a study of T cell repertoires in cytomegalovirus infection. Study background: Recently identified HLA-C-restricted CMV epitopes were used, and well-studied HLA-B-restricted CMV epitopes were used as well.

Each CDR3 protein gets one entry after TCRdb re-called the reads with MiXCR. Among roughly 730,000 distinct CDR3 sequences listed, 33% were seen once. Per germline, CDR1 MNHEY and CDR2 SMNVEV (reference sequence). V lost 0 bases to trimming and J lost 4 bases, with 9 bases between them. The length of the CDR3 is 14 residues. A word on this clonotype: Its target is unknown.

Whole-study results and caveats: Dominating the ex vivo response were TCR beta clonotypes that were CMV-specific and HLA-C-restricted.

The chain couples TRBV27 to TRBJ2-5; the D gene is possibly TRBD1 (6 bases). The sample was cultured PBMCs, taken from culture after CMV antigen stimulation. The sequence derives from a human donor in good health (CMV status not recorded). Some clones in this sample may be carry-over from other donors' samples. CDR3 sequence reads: CASSLSKGGETQYF. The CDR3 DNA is TGTGCCAGCAGTTTATCGAAAGGGGGAGAGACCCAGTACTTC.